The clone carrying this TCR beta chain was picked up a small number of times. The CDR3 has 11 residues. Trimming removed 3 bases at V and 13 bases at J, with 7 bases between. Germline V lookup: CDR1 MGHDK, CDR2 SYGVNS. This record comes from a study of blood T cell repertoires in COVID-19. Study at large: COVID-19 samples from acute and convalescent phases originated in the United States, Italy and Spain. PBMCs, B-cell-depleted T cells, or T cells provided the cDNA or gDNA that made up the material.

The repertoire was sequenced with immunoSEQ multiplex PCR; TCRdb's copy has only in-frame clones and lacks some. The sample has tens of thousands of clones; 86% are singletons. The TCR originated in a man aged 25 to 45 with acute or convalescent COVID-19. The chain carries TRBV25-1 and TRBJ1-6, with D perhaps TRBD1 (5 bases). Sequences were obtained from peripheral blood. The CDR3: CASSEGGPLHF. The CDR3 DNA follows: TGTGCCAGCAGTGAGGGGGGGCCCCTCCACTTT. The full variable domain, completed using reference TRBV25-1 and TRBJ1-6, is EADIYQTPRYLVIGTGKKITLECSQTMGHDKMYWYQQDPGMELHLIHYSYGVNSTEKGDLSSESTVSRIRTEHFPLTLESARPSHTSQYLCASSEGGPLHFGNGTRLTVT.